The sequence of this TCR beta chain was determined in a study of cytomegalovirus exposure and HLA in healthy donors. Study results and caveats: Indistinguishable V segments, including TRBV6-2 and TRBV6-3, were excluded. In a later analysis, more than 15,000 TCR beta sequences were associated with HLA alleles at 0.05 false discovery rate. Researchers catalogued about 150 TCR beta chains as cytomegalovirus-associated. Trimming of TCR beta V- and J-genes showed a link, identified in a later analysis, to a missense DCLRE1C variant.

To note about this clone: Its antigen is unidentified. Different DNA sequences within this sample yield the same CDR3.

PCR involved 60 Vbeta and 13 Jbeta primers. Profiled with immunoSEQ multiplex PCR; TCRdb holds only in-frame clones, not every one. The sample yields about 110,000 clones, over 60% seen once. Germline V gene data show CDR1 as SGHAT and CDR2 as FQNNGV. Trimming pared 5 bases from V and 0 bases from J, leaving 7 bases between. The CDR3 contains 13 residues. The sample comprised PBMCs. V and J are TRBV11-2 and TRBJ1-1, with D perhaps matching TRBD1 (6 bases). This TCR was recovered from a female donor in good health and CMV-seropositive. The CDR3 DNA reads TGTGCCAGCAGCCGGACAGTGAACACTGAAGCTTTCTTT. It translates to CASSRTVNTEAFF.